Below, 21 T cell receptor beta chains from the same sample are listed, as sequenced in a study of shared clonotypes between healthy human individuals. Sequencing used immunoSEQ multiplex PCR; TCRdb keeps in-frame clones, though not all of them. Seen here are about 1 million clones, under 80% observed once, and the top ten hold about 1.4%. The sample taken for sequencing was memory CD4+ T cells sorted from blood. Subset of the sample: CD45RA-negative fraction. Every receptor here comes from a man younger than 30 in good health.

CDR3 region: CASSPGQDLSYYEQYF. DNA for the CDR3: TGTGCCAGCTCACCGGGACAGGACCTTTCATACTACGAGCAGTACTTC. This rearrangement joins TRBV18 to TRBJ2-7; TRBD1 aligns across 8 bases. V shed 3 bases and J 3 bases; nucleotides not matched to a gene: 10. This CDR3 is 16 amino acids long. The V gene's germline CDR1 is KGHSH and CDR2 LQKENI.

Concerning this clone: Other DNA sequences of this sample code for an identical CDR3. CDR3 amino acids: CASSLPRDTTGELFF. Here the CDR3 DNA reads TGCGCCAGCAGCTTGCCCCGGGACACCACCGGGGAGCTGTTTTTT. V usage is TRBV5-1 and J usage is TRBJ2-2; tentatively, D is TRBD1 (6 bases). CDR3 length: 15 residues. The V gene lost 1 base and the J gene lost 4 bases, with 11 bases spanning the gap. In germline, CDR1 is SGHRS, CDR2 YFSETQ.

The count of this clone is one. The gene calls are TRBV10-3 and TRBJ1-5, with D uncertain. Trimming removed 6 bases at V and 1 base at J, with 10 bases between. The CDR3 extends over 14 amino acids. Per germline, CDR1 ENHRY and CDR2 SYGVKD. CDR3 protein: CAISWTGSNQPQHF. The CDR3 DNA sequence: TGTGCCATCAGCTGGACCGGCAGCAATCAGCCCCAGCATTTT.

The chain couples TRBV6-1 to TRBJ1-6, with a tentative D call TRBD1 (5 bases). Germline CDR1 reads MNHNS; CDR2 reads SASEGT. The CDR3 spans 15 residues. The ends were cut back, 6 bases at V and 7 bases at J, with 16 bases in the middle. The CDR3 is CASRPSSSGNSPLHF. CDR3 DNA: TGTGCCAGCAGGCCCTCATCCTCAGGGAATTCACCCCTCCACTTT.

This clone was found once. The J gene is TRBJ1-4, the V gene TRBV2; 7 nucleotides match TRBD1. Germline CDR1 SNHLY, CDR2 FYNNEI. The CDR3 totals 19 residues. After removal of 6 bases from V and 0 bases from J, the junction contained 16 bases not matched to a gene. CDR3 residues: CASRRRDTGVVATNEKLFF. CDR3 in DNA: TGTGCCAGCAGGCGCCGGGACACAGGGGTGGTCGCAACTAATGAAAAACTGTTTTTT. Drawing the rest from reference TRBV2 and TRBJ1-4, the complete variable domain is EPEVTQTPSHQVTQMGQEVILRCVPISNHLYFYWYRQILGQKVEFLVSFYNNEISEKSEIFDDQFSVERPDGSNFTLKIRSTKLEDSAMYFCASRRRDTGVVATNEKLFFGSGTQLSVL.

This chain joins TRBV5-8 and TRBJ2-1, with TRBD2 matching 9 bases. The CDR3 sequence is 15 residues long. With 4 bases clipped from V and 10 bases from J, the junction kept 12 bases outside the gene matches. CDR1 and CDR2 (germline): SGHTS, YDEGEE. CDR3 nucleotides: TGTGCCAGCAGCCCGGGACTAGCTTTCCTACGGGAGCAGTTCTTC. Protein product: CASSPGLAFLREQFF.

The V gene is TRBV7-2, the J gene TRBJ1-2; D unclear. Trimming left V 4 bases short and J 0 bases short, with 9 bases between. The CDR3 length is 14 residues. Germline CDR1 is SGHTA and CDR2 is FQGNSA. As DNA, the CDR3 is TGTGCCAGCAGCTCCGTTAACTCTAACTATGGCTACACCTTC. Protein: CASSSVNSNYGYTF. The variable domain in full, completed from reference TRBV7-2 and TRBJ1-2, reads GAGVSQSPSNKVTEKGKDVELRCDPISGHTALYWYRQSLGQGLEFLIYFQGNSAPDKSGLPSDRFSAERTGGSVSTLTIQRTQQEDSAVYLCASSSVNSNYGYTFGSGTRLTVV.

The chain combines TRBV7-2 with TRBJ1-3, with 7 bases matching TRBD1. The V gene's germline CDR1 is SGHTA and CDR2 FQGNSA. The CDR3 runs 16 residues. Trimming cost V 5 bases and J 0 bases; bases outside gene matches: 7. This CDR3 reads CASSPEGAPSGNTIYF. The CDR3 nucleotides read TGTGCCAGCAGCCCCGAGGGGGCTCCCTCTGGAAACACCATATATTTT.

This clone was picked up a small number of times. The chain is built from TRBV6-6 and TRBJ1-6; 7 positions agree with TRBD1. The ends lost 6 bases at V and 7 bases at J; junction bases unmatched: 6. The CDR3 spans 14 residues. Germline V gene lookup returns CDR1 MNHNY and CDR2 SVGAGI (reference sequence). Here the CDR3 DNA reads TGTGCCAGCAGGCCCCCAGGGGGGAATTCACCCCTCCACTTT. Encoded protein: CASRPPGGNSPLHF.

The CDR3 nucleotides are TGTGCCAGCAGCTTACTCCCCGGGACTAGCGGGAGGGGAAATGAGCAGTTCTTC. Protein product: CASSLLPGTSGRGNEQFF. The V call is TRBV7-2, the J call TRBJ2-1; 16 bases align to TRBD2. The CDR3 runs 18 residues. Germline CDR1 reads SGHTA; CDR2 reads FQGNSA. V lost 2 bases and J lost 7; bases outside the gene matches: 8. Full variable domain (rest looked up from reference TRBV7-2 and TRBJ2-1): GAGVSQSPSNKVTEKGKDVELRCDPISGHTALYWYRQSLGQGLEFLIYFQGNSAPDKSGLPSDRFSAERTGGSVSTLTIQRTQQEDSAVYLCASSLLPGTSGRGNEQFFGPGTRLTVL.

This clone has a single count. The chain has TRBV19 and TRBJ2-5, with D possibly being TRBD2 (6 bases). Germline lookup yields CDR1 LNHDA and CDR2 SQIVND (reference sequence). This CDR3 region has 13 residues. With 3 bases removed from V and 4 bases from J, the gap between germline ends came to 9 bases. The CDR3 nucleotides read TGTGCCAGTAGTATCTACGGGGGAGAGACCCAGTACTTC. Translation gives CASSIYGGETQYF.

This clone was detected a few times. In the same sample, other DNA sequences code for this CDR3. The gene calls are TRBV27 and TRBJ1-1; D is undetermined. This CDR3 spans 11 amino acids. Germline V gene sequence: CDR1 MNHEY, CDR2 SMNVEV (reference sequence). Here the CDR3 reads CASRRNTEAFF. In DNA, the CDR3 is TGTGCTTCGAGAAGGAACACTGAAGCTTTCTTT.

This clone was counted a few times. The genes are TRBV5-4 and TRBJ1-1; unclear D gene. The CDR3 runs to 12 residues. Between the trimmed V and J ends, which lost 2 bases and 2 bases, there was a span of 4 bases. Germline V CDR1 and CDR2: SGHNT, YYREEE (reference sequence). Here the CDR3 DNA reads TGTGCCAGCAGCTTCGCTAACACTGAAGCTTTCTTT. It translates to CASSFANTEAFF.

The chain links TRBV27 to TRBJ1-1; D gene ambiguous. The V gene lost 2 bases and the J gene lost 8 bases, with 6 bases spanning the gap. The CDR3 length is 11 residues. Germline V gene lookup returns CDR1 MNHEY and CDR2 SMNVEV (reference sequence). The CDR3 coding sequence is TGTGCCAGCAGTTTAATGGGAGAAGCTTTCTTT. Protein product: CASSLMGEAFF.

This clone was observed a few times. The rearrangement links TRBV7-9 to TRBJ2-6; no clear D gene. Trimming left V 3 bases short and J 0 bases short, with 18 bases between. Per germline, CDR1 SEHNR and CDR2 FQNEAQ (reference sequence). The CDR3 has 19 amino acids. CDR3 sequence: CASSFTPKTAGSGANVLTF. CDR3 DNA: TGTGCCAGCAGCTTCACGCCGAAGACGGCAGGCTCTGGGGCCAACGTCCTGACTTTC.

The chain carries TRBV6-1 and TRBJ1-3; D is unresolved. The CDR3 is 16 amino acids. CDR1 MNHNS and CDR2 SASEGT come from the germline V gene. V shed 1 base and J shed 0 bases, with 10 bases lying between them. The DNA for the CDR3 is TGTGCCAGCAGTGAAGTCTCGGGCCGCTCTGGAAACACCATATATTTT. It specifies CASSEVSGRSGNTIYF.

The genes are TRBV6-1 and TRBJ1-2; 10 nucleotides match TRBD1. V was clipped by 4 bases and J by 3 bases; unmatched bases: 17. Germline CDR1 is MNHNS and CDR2 is SASEGT. This CDR3 has 19 residues. The CDR3 is CASSGSRGQGMFFDYGYTF. As DNA, the CDR3 is TGTGCCAGCAGTGGATCAAGGGGACAGGGGATGTTTTTTGACTATGGCTACACCTTC.

Concerning this clone itself: Different DNA sequences within this sample yield the same CDR3. The rearrangement uses TRBV29-1 and TRBJ1-5; D is possibly TRBD1 (5 bases). This CDR3 comprises 13 residues. The V end lost 4 bases, the J end lost 1 base, and 8 bases lay between the germline ends. CDR1 and CDR2 from the germline V gene are SQVTM and ANQGSEA. The CDR3 is CSVGGSSNQPQHF. The CDR3 nucleotides are TGCAGCGTTGGGGGGTCCAGCAATCAGCCCCAGCATTTT.

About this clone itself: The sample contains more than one DNA sequence encoding this CDR3. The gene calls are TRBV6-5 and TRBJ1-2; D is uncertain. V was clipped by 4 bases and J by 4 bases, with 7 bases between them. The length of the CDR3 is 12 residues. Germline values: CDR1 MNHEY, CDR2 SVGAGI. This chain's CDR3 is CASSLDSYGYTF. Here the CDR3 DNA reads TGTGCCAGCAGTTTGGACTCCTATGGCTACACCTTC.

The rearrangement links TRBV7-9 to TRBJ2-2; weak D call: TRBD2 (5 bases). V was trimmed by 4 bases and J by 8 bases, leaving 8 bases between them. CDR3 length equals 12 residues. The germline V gene has CDR1 SEHNR and CDR2 FQNEAQ (reference sequence). The CDR3 nucleotides are TGTGCCAGCAGCTCCCCGGGGGGGGAGCTGTTTTTT. Translating it yields CASSSPGGELFF.

The J gene is TRBJ1-5, the V gene TRBV4-1; 9 positions agree with TRBD1. The CDR3 contains 16 residues. Unmatched junction bases numbered 13, after V lost 6 bases and J lost 7 bases. Germline-derived CDR1 and CDR2 are MGHRA and YSYEKL. This chain's CDR3 is CASRPLQGAGGQPQHF. CDR3 in DNA: TGCGCCAGCAGACCTCTACAGGGGGCAGGAGGACAGCCCCAGCATTTT.